This T cell receptor (beta chain) was sequenced in a study of regulatory T cells in long-lasting Graves disease. Findings and limits, study-wide: Gene preferences differed: TRBV28, TRBJ1-2, TRBJ2-5 in persistent cases.

This clonotype turned up a few times. What it recognizes is unknown. Building the TCR beta libraries relied on iRepertoire HTBI primers, and CDR3 regions underwent Arm-PCR. TCRdb re-derived calls from the multiplex PCR reads in MiXCR, one entry per CDR3 protein. The sample includes roughly 450,000 distinct CDR3 sequences, more than 20% of them seen just once. Documented time point: persistent/refractory GD, antithyroid drugs over 5 years with positive TRAb. Preparation of the TCR library used RNA extracted from PBMCs. In Xi'an, China, an endocrinology department was the source of patients. This CDR3 comprises 15 residues. The trim removed 2 bases at V and 8 bases at J, leaving 6 bases unmatched. Germline V gene sequence: CDR1 MNHEY, CDR2 SVGAGI.

The chain combines TRBV6-5 with TRBJ1-6; 7 positions match TRBD1. The receptor comes from a female donor with Graves disease. The specimen comprised peripheral blood mononuclear cells (PBMCs), sampled when the disease was refractory, from a patient treated with antithyroid drugs. CDR3 loop: CASSYKGQSDSPLHF. The CDR3 coding sequence is TGTGCCAGCAGTTACAAGGGACAGAGTGATTCACCCCTCCACTTT.